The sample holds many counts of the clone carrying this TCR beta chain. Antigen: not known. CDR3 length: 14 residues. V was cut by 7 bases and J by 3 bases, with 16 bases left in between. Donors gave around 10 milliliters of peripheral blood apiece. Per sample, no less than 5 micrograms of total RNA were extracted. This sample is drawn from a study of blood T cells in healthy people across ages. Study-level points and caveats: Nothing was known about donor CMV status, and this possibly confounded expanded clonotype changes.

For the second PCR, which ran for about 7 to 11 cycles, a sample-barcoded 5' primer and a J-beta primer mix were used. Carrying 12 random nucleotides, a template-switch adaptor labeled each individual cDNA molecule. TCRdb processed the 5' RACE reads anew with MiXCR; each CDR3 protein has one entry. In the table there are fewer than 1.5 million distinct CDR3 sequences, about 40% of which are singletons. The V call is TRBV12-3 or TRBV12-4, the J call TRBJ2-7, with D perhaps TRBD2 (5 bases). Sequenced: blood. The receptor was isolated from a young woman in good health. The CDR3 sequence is CASTTGPRGYEQYF. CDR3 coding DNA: TGTGCCAGCACCACTGGGCCTCGGGGCTACGAGCAGTACTTC.